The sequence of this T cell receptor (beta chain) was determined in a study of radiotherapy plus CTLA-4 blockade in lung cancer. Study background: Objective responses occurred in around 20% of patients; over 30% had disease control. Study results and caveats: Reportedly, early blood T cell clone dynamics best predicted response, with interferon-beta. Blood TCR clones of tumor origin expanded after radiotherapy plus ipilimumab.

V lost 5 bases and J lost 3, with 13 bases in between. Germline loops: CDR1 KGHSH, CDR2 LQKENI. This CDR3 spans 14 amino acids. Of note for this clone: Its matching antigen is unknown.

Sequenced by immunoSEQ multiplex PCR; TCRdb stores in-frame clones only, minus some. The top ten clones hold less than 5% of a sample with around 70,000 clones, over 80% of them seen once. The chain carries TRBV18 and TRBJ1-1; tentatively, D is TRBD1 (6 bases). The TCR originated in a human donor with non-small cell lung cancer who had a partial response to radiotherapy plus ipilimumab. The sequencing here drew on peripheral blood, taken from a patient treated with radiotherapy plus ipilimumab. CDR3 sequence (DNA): TGTGCCAGCTCAGCGACAGGTAAGGACACTGAAGCTTTCTTT. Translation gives CASSATGKDTEAFF.